This T cell receptor (beta chain) was observed in a study of blood T cell repertoires in COVID-19. Unmatched junction bases numbered 11, after V lost 4 bases and J lost 6 bases. The CDR3 contains 15 residues. Germline loops: CDR1 SGHNT, CDR2 YYREEE (reference sequence). The data were produced by immunoSEQ multiplex PCR, yet TCRdb's version contains in-frame clones alone and is incomplete. The sample contains fewer than 200,000 clones, roughly 87% of which appear only once. This clone was recorded a few times. Input material: peripheral blood. The chain couples TRBV5-4 to TRBJ2-7; TRBD2 agrees at 9 bases. This receptor was taken from a woman aged 70-85 years with acute or convalescent COVID-19. CDR3: CASSPTSGGGGEQYF. Written as DNA, the CDR3 is TGTGCCAGCAGCCCGACTAGCGGAGGGGGAGGCGAGCAGTACTTC.